The 5 T cell receptor beta chains in this list originate from one sample, sequenced in a study of blood T cell repertoires in COVID-19. Only in-frame clones appear in the TCRdb table, and some are missing; sequencing was by immunoSEQ multiplex PCR. The sample lists around 260,000 clones; approximately 85% were seen once. Sequenced: peripheral blood. The source of these receptors is a human donor with COVID-19, enrolled during active disease. The donor label of this sample is uncertain.

In its sample, this clone was seen once. The chain combines TRBV27 with TRBJ1-2; 8 bases line up with TRBD1. The CDR3 consists of 15 residues. Trimming removed 8 bases from V and 1 base from J; junction bases left unmatched: 9. Germline values: CDR1 MNHEY, CDR2 SMNVEV (reference sequence). Written as DNA, the CDR3 is TGTGCCAGCGGCCTCTTCAGGGGGCGTAACTATGGCTACACCTTC. Translation gives CASGLFRGRNYGYTF.

A single count supports this clone. V usage is TRBV5-1 and J usage is TRBJ2-7; the match to TRBD2 covers 7 bases. The CDR3 is 16 amino acids. Germline assignment: CDR1 SGHRS and CDR2 YFSETQ. With V trimmed by 0 bases and J by 5 bases, 11 bases remained unmatched. This chain's CDR3 is CASSLAASGLMNEQYF. CDR3 bases: TGCGCCAGCAGCTTGGCCGCTAGCGGTTTGATGAACGAGCAGTACTTC.

This clone was found a few times. V and J are TRBV6-4 and TRBJ2-1; 8 nucleotides align to TRBD2. The CDR3 totals 14 residues. V gave up 5 bases and J gave up 2 bases; unmatched junction bases: 2. CDR1 and CDR2 (germline): MRHNA, SNTAGT. CDR3 sequence: CASSLAGTYNEQFF. The CDR3, as DNA: TGTGCCAGCAGTTTAGCGGGAACCTACAATGAGCAGTTCTTC.

The CDR3 DNA is TGTGCCAGCAGCTTAGGGACAGGCGCTAATGAAAAACTGTTTTTT. Amino acid sequence: CASSLGTGANEKLFF. The gene calls are TRBV11-2 and TRBJ1-4, with TRBD1 matching over 7 bases. Germline lookup yields CDR1 SGHAT and CDR2 FQNNGV. The CDR3 spans 15 residues. The ends lost 1 base at V and 3 bases at J; junction bases unmatched: 2.

Only one count was recorded for this clone. This chain connects TRBV7-9 to TRBJ2-6, with 7 bases lining up with TRBD1. The germline V gene encodes CDR1 SEHNR and CDR2 FQNEAQ (reference sequence). This CDR3 has 17 residues. Unmatched junction bases numbered 9, after V lost 4 bases and J lost 3 bases. For the CDR3, the DNA is TGTGCCAGCAGCTCCGACAGGGTACTTTTTGGGGCCAACGTCCTGACTTTC. Translated, it gives CASSSDRVLFGANVLTF. Complete variable domain (other parts from reference TRBV7-9 and TRBJ2-6): DTGVSQNPRHKITKRGQNVTFRCDPISEHNRLYWYRQTLGQGPEFLTYFQNEAQLEKSRLLSDRFSAERPKGSFSTLEIQRTEQGDSAMYLCASSSDRVLFGANVLTFGAGSRLTVL.